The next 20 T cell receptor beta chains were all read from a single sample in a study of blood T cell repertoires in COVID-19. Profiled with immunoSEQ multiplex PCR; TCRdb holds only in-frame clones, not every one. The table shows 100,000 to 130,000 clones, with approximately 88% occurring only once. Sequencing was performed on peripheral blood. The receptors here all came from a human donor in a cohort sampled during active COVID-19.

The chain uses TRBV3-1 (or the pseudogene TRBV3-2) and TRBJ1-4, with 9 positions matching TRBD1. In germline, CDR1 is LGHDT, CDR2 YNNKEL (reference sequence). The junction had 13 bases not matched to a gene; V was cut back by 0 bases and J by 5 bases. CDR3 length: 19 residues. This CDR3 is CASSQDALLGQGKNEKLFF. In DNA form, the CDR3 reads TGTGCCAGCAGCCAAGATGCCCTCCTCGGACAGGGGAAAAATGAAAAACTGTTTTTT.

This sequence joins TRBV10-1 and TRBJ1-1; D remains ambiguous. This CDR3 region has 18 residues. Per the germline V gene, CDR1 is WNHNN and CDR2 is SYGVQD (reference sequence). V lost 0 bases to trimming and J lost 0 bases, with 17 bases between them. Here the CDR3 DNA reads TGCGCCAGCAGTGAGTCGCCGGGTCGACCCGTAATGAACACTGAAGCTTTCTTT. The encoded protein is CASSESPGRPVMNTEAFF.

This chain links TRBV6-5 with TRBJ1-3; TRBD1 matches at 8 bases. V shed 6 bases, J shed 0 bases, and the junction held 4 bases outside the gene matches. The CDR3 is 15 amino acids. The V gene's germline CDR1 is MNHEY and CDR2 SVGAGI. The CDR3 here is CASSRTGTSGNTIYF. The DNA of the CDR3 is TGTGCCAGCAGCCGGACAGGGACCTCTGGAAACACCATATATTTT.

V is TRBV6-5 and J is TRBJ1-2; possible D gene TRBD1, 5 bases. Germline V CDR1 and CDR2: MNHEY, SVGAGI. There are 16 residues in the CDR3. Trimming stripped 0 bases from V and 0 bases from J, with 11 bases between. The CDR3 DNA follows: TGTGCCAGCAGTTACTCTGGGGGACTCTCTAACTATGGCTACACCTTC. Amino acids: CASSYSGGLSNYGYTF.

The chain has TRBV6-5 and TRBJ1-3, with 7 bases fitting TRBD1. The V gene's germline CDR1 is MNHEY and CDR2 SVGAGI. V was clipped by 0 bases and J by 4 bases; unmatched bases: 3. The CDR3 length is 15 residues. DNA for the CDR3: TGTGCCAGCAGTTACTCAGACAGGGTCGGAAACACCATATATTTT. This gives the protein CASSYSDRVGNTIYF.

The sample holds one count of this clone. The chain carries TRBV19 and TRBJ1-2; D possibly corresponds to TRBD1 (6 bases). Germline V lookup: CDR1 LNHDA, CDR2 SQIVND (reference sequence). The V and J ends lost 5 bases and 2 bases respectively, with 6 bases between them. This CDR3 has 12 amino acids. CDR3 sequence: CASSGQNYGYTF. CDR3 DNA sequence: TGTGCCAGTAGTGGACAGAACTATGGCTACACCTTC.

The CDR3 DNA sequence: TGTGCCAGCAGGTCATCCGGGACAGACGAGCAGTACTTC. Translating gives CASRSSGTDEQYF. V gene TRBV7-3 combines with J gene TRBJ2-7; 7 nucleotides align to TRBD1. V dropped 6 bases and J dropped 5; count of bases not matched to a gene: 7. Germline V gene lookup returns CDR1 SGHTA and CDR2 FQGTGA. The CDR3 runs to 13 residues.

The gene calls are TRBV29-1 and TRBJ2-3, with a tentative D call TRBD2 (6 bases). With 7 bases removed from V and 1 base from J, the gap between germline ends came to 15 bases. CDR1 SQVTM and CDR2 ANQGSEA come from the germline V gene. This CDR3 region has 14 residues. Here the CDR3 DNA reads TGCAGCGCCTTCGACGGGGGAGGCACAGATACGCAGTATTTT. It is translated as CSAFDGGGTDTQYF.

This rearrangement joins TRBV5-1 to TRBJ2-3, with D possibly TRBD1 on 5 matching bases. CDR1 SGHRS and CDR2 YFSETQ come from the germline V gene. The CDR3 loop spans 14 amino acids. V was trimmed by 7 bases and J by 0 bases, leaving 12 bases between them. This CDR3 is CASEPGASTDTQYF. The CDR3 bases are TGCGCCAGCGAACCTGGGGCTAGCACAGATACGCAGTATTTT.

CDR3 region: CASSLEQGDYEQYF. The CDR3, as DNA: TGTGCCAGCAGCTTAGAACAGGGAGACTACGAGCAGTACTTC. This chain joins TRBV7-9 and TRBJ2-7, with D possibly being TRBD1 (6 bases). This CDR3 comprises 14 residues. CDR1 and CDR2 from the germline V gene are SEHNR and FQNEAQ (reference sequence). Trimming took off 1 base at V and 3 bases at J, with 10 bases between the two ends.

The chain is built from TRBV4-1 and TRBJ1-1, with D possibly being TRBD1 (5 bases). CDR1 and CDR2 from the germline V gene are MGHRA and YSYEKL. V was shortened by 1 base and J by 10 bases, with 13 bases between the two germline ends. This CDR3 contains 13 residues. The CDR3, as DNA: TGCGCCAGCAGCCAAGCTGCGGGGGTGGTAGCTTTCTTT. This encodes CASSQAAGVVAFF.

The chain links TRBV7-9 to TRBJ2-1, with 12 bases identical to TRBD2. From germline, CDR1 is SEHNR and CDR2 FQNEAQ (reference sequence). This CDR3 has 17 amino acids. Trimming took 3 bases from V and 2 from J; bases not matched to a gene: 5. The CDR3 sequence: CASSLTSGRTAYNEQFF. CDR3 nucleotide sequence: TGTGCCAGCAGCTTGACTAGCGGGAGAACGGCCTACAATGAGCAGTTCTTC.

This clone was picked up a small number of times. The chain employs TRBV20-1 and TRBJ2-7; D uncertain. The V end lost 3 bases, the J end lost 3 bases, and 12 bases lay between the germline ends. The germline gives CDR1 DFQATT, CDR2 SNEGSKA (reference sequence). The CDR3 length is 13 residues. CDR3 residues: CSASDAASYEQYF. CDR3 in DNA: TGCAGTGCTAGTGATGCAGCGAGCTACGAGCAGTACTTC.

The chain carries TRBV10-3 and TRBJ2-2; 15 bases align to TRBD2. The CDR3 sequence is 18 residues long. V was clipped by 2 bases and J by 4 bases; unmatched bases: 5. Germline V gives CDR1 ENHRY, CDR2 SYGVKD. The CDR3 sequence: CAISEGLAGGPGTGELFF. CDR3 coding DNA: TGTGCCATCAGTGAGGGACTAGCGGGGGGGCCGGGCACCGGGGAGCTGTTTTTT.

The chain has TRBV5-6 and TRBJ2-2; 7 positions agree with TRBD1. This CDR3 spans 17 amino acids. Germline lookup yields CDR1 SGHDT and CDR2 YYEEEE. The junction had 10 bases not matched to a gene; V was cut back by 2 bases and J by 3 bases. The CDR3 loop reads CASSLMRGQGDTGELFF. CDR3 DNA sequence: TGTGCCAGCAGCTTAATGAGGGGGCAGGGCGACACCGGGGAGCTGTTTTTT.

In DNA form, the CDR3 reads TGTGCCAGCAGCCAGCAGGTATCCTACAATGAGCAGTTCTTC. Translating gives CASSQQVSYNEQFF. The chain employs TRBV14 and TRBJ2-1; D remains ambiguous. Between the trimmed V and J ends, which lost 3 bases and 1 base, there was a span of 7 bases. The V gene's germline CDR1 is SGHDN and CDR2 FVKESK. CDR3 length: 14 residues.

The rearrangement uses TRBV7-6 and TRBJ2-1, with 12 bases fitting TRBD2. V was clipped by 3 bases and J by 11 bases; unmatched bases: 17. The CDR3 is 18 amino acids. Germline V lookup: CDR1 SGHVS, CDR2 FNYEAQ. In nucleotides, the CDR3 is TGTGCCAGCAGCTTTCCGCTAGCGGGGGGGCACCCCCCTCTTAAGCAGTTCTTC. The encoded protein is CASSFPLAGGHPPLKQFF.

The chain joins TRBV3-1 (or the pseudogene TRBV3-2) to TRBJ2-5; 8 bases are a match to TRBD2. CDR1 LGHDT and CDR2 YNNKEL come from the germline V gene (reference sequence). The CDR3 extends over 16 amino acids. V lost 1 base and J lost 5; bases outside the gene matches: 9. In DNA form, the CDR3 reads TGTGCCAGCAGCCAAGTTAACAGGGTAGCGGGGGAGACCCAGTACTTC. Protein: CASSQVNRVAGETQYF.

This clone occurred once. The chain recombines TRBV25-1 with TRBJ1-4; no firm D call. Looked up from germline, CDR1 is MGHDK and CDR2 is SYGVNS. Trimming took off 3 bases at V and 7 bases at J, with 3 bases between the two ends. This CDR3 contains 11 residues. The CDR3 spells CASSDREKLFF. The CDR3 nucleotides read TGTGCCAGCAGTGATCGTGAAAAACTGTTTTTT.

Here the CDR3 DNA reads TGTGCCAGCAGCCGCACGGCTAGCGGGAGGGCTTTCGAGCAGTACTTC. Protein sequence: CASSRTASGRAFEQYF. J is TRBJ2-7 and V is TRBV4-2, with TRBD2 matching over 12 bases. Germline assignment: CDR1 LGHNA and CDR2 YNFKEQ. The V gene end was trimmed by 4 bases and the J gene end by 6 bases; junction bases not matched to a gene: 10. CDR3 length: 16 residues.